The 9 T cell receptor beta chains below all came from one sample that was sequenced in a study of response to subunit inactivated influenza vaccine. TCRdb independently ran MiXCR on the RT-PCR reads; one entry per CDR3 protein. The sample yields some 500,000 distinct CDR3 sequences, about 25% seen once. The material was CD4+ T cells sorted from PBMCs, obtained about 5 days after vaccination. The origin of the receptors is a man aged 50 or older who received an inactivated influenza vaccine.

The chain couples TRBV28 to TRBJ2-1; 7 nucleotides align to TRBD2. This CDR3 contains 19 residues. The trim removed 3 bases at V and 8 bases at J, leaving 22 bases unmatched. CDR1 and CDR2 from the germline V gene are MDHEN and SYDVKM. The CDR3 is CASSLFGWGEGNVGYEQFF. The CDR3 coding sequence is TGTGCCAGCAGTTTGTTTGGATGGGGGGAGGGTAACGTGGGGTATGAGCAGTTCTTC.

The V and J genes are TRBV20-1 and TRBJ1-1, with D possibly TRBD1 on 5 matching bases. V was trimmed by 4 bases and J by 4 bases, leaving 10 bases between them. Germline-derived CDR1 and CDR2 are DFQATT and SNEGSKA (reference sequence). The CDR3 is made up of 12 amino acids. The CDR3 sequence: CSATPGTTEAFF. The CDR3 region has the DNA TGCAGTGCTACACCAGGGACCACTGAAGCTTTCTTT.

This sequence joins TRBV15 and TRBJ2-2; D gene unclear. CDR3 length: 13 amino acids. Trimming left V 2 bases short and J 4 bases short, with 5 bases between. In germline, CDR1 is LNHNV, CDR2 YYDKDF (reference sequence). CDR3 in DNA: TGTGCCACCAGCAGATCCAGCACCGGGGAGCTGTTTTTT. It codes for CATSRSSTGELFF.

This clonotype was seen a few times. V gene TRBV10-2 combines with J gene TRBJ2-3, with 10 positions matching TRBD2. The CDR3 contains 15 residues. Per the germline V gene, CDR1 is WSHSY and CDR2 is SAAADI. V lost 2 bases to trimming and J lost 4 bases; unmatched junction nucleotides: 3. The CDR3 bases are TGCGCCAGCAGTGAGCCCAGCGGGGGGGCAGATACGCAGTATTTT. It yields the protein CASSEPSGGADTQYF.

CDR3 nucleotides: TGTGCCAGCAGTCAGAACAGGGGCGGCTGGTCCCACACTGAAGCTTTCTTT. Protein product: CASSQNRGGWSHTEAFF. The chain recombines TRBV28 with TRBJ1-1; 7 bases match TRBD1. J was trimmed by 3 bases and V by 5 bases; bases with no gene match: 15. The germline gives CDR1 MDHEN, CDR2 SYDVKM. The CDR3 extends over 17 amino acids.

This chain connects TRBV7-2 to TRBJ2-1, with D possibly matching TRBD2 (6 bases). Trimming pared 5 bases from V and 0 bases from J, leaving 14 bases between. Germline V lookup: CDR1 SGHTA, CDR2 FQGNSA. The CDR3 extends over 16 amino acids. The CDR3 DNA follows: TGTGCCAGCAGCCGAACCCGGGGGAGCTCCTACAATGAGCAGTTCTTC. This translates into CASSRTRGSSYNEQFF.

In its sample, this clonotype was seen a few times. J is TRBJ1-6 and V is TRBV20-1; D is uncertain. V lost 5 bases to trimming and J lost 8 bases, with 13 bases between them. The CDR3 loop spans 13 amino acids. Germline-derived CDR1 and CDR2 are DFQATT and SNEGSKA (reference sequence). The CDR3 here is CSARLTTDSPLHF. The CDR3 nucleotides are TGCAGTGCTCGTCTGACCACGGATTCACCCCTCCACTTT.

This clonotype was picked up a small number of times. This chain connects TRBV6-1 to TRBJ2-1, with D possibly being TRBD2 (6 bases). Trimming removed 5 bases at V and 16 bases at J, with 18 bases between. The CDR3 spans 12 residues. The germline CDR1 and CDR2 sequences are MNHNS and SASEGT. The CDR3 DNA follows: TGTGCCAGCAGTAGCCCGGGACTCTCAAGATTCTTC. This encodes CASSSPGLSRFF.

The rearrangement uses TRBV11-2 and TRBJ2-2; 12 bases line up with TRBD1. V lost 5 bases, J lost 4 bases, and 11 bases stayed unmatched. The length of the CDR3 is 18 residues. CDR1 and CDR2 (germline): SGHAT, FQNNGV. CDR3 loop: CASSRLGQGASSTGELFF. CDR3 DNA sequence: TGTGCCAGCAGCCGTTTGGGACAGGGGGCGTCCAGCACCGGGGAGCTGTTTTTT.